Below, 8 T cell receptor beta chains from the same sample are listed, as sequenced in a study of cytomegalovirus exposure and HLA in healthy donors. Use of 60 Vbeta and 13 Jbeta primers characterized the PCR. Data came from immunoSEQ multiplex PCR; TCRdb stores just in-frame clones and leaves some out. Recorded for this sample: under 100,000 clones. Sequenced input: PBMCs. These receptors originate from a man aged 25 to 45 in good health and CMV-seronegative.

V and J are TRBV10-3 and TRBJ1-5, with 7 bases that match TRBD1. Per germline, CDR1 ENHRY and CDR2 SYGVKD. Trimming removed 6 bases from V and 6 bases from J; junction bases left unmatched: 8. CDR3 length equals 14 residues. The CDR3, as DNA: TGTGCCATCAGCCCTGACAGGGAGGTTCAGCCCCAGCATTTT. It encodes CAISPDREVQPQHF.

V gene TRBV28 combines with J gene TRBJ1-2; D unresolved. The V gene lost 6 bases and the J gene lost 8 bases, with 13 bases spanning the gap. CDR1 and CDR2 from the germline V gene are MDHEN and SYDVKM. The CDR3 is made up of 12 amino acids. This chain's CDR3 is CASRPTYGGYTF. CDR3 nucleotides: TGTGCCAGCAGGCCGACTTACGGGGGCTACACCTTC.

The chain couples TRBV30 to TRBJ1-1; TRBD1 might be the D (5 bases). CDR1 and CDR2 from the germline V gene are GTSNPN and SVGIG (reference sequence). The CDR3 totals 14 residues. V dropped 3 bases and J dropped 7 bases, with 18 bases sitting between them. The CDR3 coding sequence is TGTGCCTGGAGAAAAGGGGCAGGGCTTCATGAAGCTTTCTTT. This sequence encodes CAWRKGAGLHEAFF.

CDR3 region: CASPSQGGEQYF. CDR3 in DNA: TGTGCCAGCCCATCCCAGGGGGGCGAGCAGTACTTC. The V call is TRBV18, the J call TRBJ2-7; D is possibly TRBD1 (7 bases). Looked up from germline, CDR1 is KGHSH and CDR2 is LQKENI. V was pared by 8 bases and J by 6 bases, with 14 bases between. This CDR3 has 12 amino acids.

The J gene is TRBJ2-7, the V gene TRBV10-3, with D possibly TRBD1 on 6 matching bases. The CDR3 extends over 12 amino acids. The germline V gene encodes CDR1 ENHRY and CDR2 SYGVKD. The V and J ends lost 11 bases and 6 bases respectively, with 17 bases between them. In DNA form, the CDR3 reads TGTGCCTCAGGAATGCAGGGGAGCGAGCAGTACTTC. This translates into CASGMQGSEQYF.

The V gene is TRBV10-3, the J gene TRBJ1-2; D is undetermined. V lost 2 bases, J lost 8 bases, and 9 bases lay in between. The CDR3 extends over 12 amino acids. The V gene's germline CDR1 is ENHRY and CDR2 SYGVKD. The CDR3 DNA reads as TGTGCCATCAGTGAGGCCGCGGGAGGCTACACCTTC. It translates to CAISEAAGGYTF.

The chain couples TRBV6-1 to TRBJ2-7; a possible D gene is TRBD1 (6 bases). Deletions cut 4 bases from V and 0 bases from J, with 13 bases between. This CDR3 is built from 15 residues. Germline V gene data show CDR1 as MNHNS and CDR2 as SASEGT. CDR3 sequence reads: CASSAQQGRSYEQYF. CDR3 DNA sequence: TGTGCCAGCAGTGCCCAACAGGGACGCTCCTACGAGCAGTACTTC.

The chain is built from TRBV9 and TRBJ2-3; 7 nucleotides line up with TRBD2. This CDR3 region has 15 residues. With V trimmed by 1 base and J by 6 bases, 8 bases remained unmatched. Per germline, CDR1 SGDLS and CDR2 YYNGEE. The CDR3 here is CASSVMGLSPDTQYF. DNA of the CDR3: TGTGCCAGCAGCGTAATGGGACTATCCCCGGATACGCAGTATTTT.